The TCR beta chain described here comes from a study of early T cells in non-severe SARS-CoV-2 infection. Study-level information: It was bulk RNA from unsorted whole blood that was sequenced, and the chains were unpaired.

Attachment of unique molecular identifiers to individual cDNA molecules was performed. TCRdb analysed the 5' RACE reads with MiXCR anew, one entry per CDR3 protein. The data contain 100,000 to 120,000 distinct CDR3 sequences, around 12% of them singletons. The CDR3 totals 13 residues. J was trimmed by 6 bases and V by 5 bases; bases with no gene match: 5. Per germline, CDR1 DFQATT and CDR2 SNEGSKA (reference sequence). General observations from the study: Anti-spike CD8 specificities were favored by VDJdb matching, whose results missed private and CD4 specificities.

This clonotype appeared a few times. Its antigen remains unknown. V gene TRBV20-1 combines with J gene TRBJ1-1; 11 bases map to TRBD1. The clonotype originates from an adult who was a healthcare worker with PCR-confirmed SARS-CoV-2 infection or an uninfected control (not recorded which). This specimen was whole blood, taken at baseline. DNA of the CDR3: TGCAGTGCTTGGGACAGGGGGTATCCTGAAGCTTTCTTT. As protein: CSAWDRGYPEAFF.